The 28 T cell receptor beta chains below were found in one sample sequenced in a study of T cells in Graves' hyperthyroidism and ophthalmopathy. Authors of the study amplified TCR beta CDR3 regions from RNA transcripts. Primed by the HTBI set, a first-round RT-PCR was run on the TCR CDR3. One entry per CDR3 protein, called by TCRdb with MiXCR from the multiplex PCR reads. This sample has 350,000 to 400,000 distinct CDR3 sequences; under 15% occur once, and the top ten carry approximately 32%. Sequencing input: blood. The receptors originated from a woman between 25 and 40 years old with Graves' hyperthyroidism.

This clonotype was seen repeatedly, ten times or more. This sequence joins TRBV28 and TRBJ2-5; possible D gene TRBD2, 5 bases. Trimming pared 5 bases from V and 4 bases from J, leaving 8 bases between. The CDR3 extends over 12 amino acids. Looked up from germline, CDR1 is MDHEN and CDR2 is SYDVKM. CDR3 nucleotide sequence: TGTGCCAGCAGTCCCGGAGGAGAGACCCAGTACTTC. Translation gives CASSPGGETQYF.

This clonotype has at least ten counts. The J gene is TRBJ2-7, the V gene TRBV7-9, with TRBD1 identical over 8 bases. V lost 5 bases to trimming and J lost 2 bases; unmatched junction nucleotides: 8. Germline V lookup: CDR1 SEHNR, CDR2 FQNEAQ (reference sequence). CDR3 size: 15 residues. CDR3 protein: CASSQADRAPYEQYF. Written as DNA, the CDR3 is TGTGCCAGCAGCCAAGCGGACAGGGCGCCCTACGAGCAGTACTTC.

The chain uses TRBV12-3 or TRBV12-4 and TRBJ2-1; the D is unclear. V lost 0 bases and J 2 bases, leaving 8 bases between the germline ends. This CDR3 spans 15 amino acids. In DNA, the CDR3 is TGTGCCAGCAGTTTAGCGGGAAACGCCTACAATGAGCAGTTCTTC. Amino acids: CASSLAGNAYNEQFF.

The CDR3 nucleotides are TGTGCCATCAGTGAGCCCCACGCGGGAGGGCCTTACAATGAGCAGTTCTTC. Translating it yields CAISEPHAGGPYNEQFF. The gene calls are TRBV10-3 and TRBJ2-1; 9 bases map to TRBD2. The CDR3 extends over 17 amino acids. CDR1 is ENHRY and CDR2 is SYGVKD in the germline V gene. Trimming removed 2 bases from V and 4 bases from J; junction bases left unmatched: 9.

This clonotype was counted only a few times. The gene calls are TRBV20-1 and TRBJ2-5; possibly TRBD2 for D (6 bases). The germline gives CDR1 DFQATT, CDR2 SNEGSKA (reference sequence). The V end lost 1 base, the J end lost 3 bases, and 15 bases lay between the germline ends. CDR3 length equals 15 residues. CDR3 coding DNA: TGCAGTGCTAGAGTTCCAGCGGGTGCAAAAGAGACCCAGTACTTC. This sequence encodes CSARVPAGAKETQYF.

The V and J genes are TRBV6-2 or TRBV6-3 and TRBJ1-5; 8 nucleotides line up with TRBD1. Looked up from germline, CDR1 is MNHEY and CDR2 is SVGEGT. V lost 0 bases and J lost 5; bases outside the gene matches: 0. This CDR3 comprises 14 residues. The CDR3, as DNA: TGTGCCAGCAGTTACTCGACAGGGGATCAGCCCCAGCATTTT. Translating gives CASSYSTGDQPQHF.

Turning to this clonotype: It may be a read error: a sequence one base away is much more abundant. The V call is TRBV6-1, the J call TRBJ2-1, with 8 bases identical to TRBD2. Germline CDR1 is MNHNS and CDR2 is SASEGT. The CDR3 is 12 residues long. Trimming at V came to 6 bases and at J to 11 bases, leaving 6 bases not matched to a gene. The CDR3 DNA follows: TGTGCCAGCAGGACACTAGCGGCTAAGCAGTTCTTC. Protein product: CASRTLAAKQFF.

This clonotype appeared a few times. The CDR3 region is CATRGALGETQYF. DNA of the CDR3: TGTGCCACCAGGGGTGCGCTAGGAGAGACCCAGTACTTC. The rearrangement links TRBV24-1 to TRBJ2-5, with D unclear. V dropped 7 bases and J dropped 4 bases, with 12 bases sitting between them. Germline CDR1 and CDR2: KGHDR and SFDVKD. The CDR3 is 13 residues long.

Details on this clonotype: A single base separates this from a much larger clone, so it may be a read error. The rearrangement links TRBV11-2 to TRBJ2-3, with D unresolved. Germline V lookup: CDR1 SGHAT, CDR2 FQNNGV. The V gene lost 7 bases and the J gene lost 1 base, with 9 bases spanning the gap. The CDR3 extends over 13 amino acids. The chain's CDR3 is CASNFRRTDTQYF. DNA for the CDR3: TGTGCCAGCAACTTCCGCCGCACAGATACGCAGTATTTT.

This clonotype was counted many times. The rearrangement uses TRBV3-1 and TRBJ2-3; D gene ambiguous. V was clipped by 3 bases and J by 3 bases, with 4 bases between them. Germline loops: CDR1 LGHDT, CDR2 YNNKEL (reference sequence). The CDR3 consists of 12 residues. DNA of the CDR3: TGTGCCAGCAGCCAGATTACAGATACGCAGTATTTT. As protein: CASSQITDTQYF.

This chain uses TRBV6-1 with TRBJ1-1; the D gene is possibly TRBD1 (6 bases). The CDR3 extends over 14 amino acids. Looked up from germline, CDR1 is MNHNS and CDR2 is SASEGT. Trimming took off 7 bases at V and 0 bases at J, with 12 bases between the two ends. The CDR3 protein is CASTPQGMNTEAFF. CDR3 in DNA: TGTGCCAGCACCCCTCAGGGGATGAACACTGAAGCTTTCTTT.

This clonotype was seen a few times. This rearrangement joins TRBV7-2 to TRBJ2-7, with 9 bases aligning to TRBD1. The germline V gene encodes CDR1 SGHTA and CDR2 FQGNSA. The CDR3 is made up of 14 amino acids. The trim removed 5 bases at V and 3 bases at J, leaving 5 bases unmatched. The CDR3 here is CASSPGTGFYEQYF. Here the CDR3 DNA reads TGTGCCAGCAGCCCGGGGACAGGGTTCTACGAGCAGTACTTC.

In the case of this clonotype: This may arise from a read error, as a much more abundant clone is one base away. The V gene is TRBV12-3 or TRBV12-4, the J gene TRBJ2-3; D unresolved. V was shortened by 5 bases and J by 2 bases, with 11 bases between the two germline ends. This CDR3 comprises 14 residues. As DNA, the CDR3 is TGTGCCAGCAGTCTCTTGGGCGACACAGATACGCAGTATTTT. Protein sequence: CASSLLGDTDTQYF.

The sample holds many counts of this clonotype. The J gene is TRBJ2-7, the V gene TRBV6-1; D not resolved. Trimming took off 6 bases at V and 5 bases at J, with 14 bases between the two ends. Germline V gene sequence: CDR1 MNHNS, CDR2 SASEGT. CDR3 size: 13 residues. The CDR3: CASRDGWMDEQYF. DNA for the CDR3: TGTGCCAGCAGGGACGGATGGATGGACGAGCAGTACTTC.

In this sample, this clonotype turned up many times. The CDR3 spells CASSYGRPGTYNEQFF. The DNA for the CDR3 is TGTGCCAGCAGTTACGGTAGACCGGGGACCTACAATGAGCAGTTCTTC. The J gene is TRBJ2-1, the V gene TRBV6-5, with a weak D call TRBD2 (5 bases). CDR1 MNHEY and CDR2 SVGAGI come from the germline V gene. V was cut by 2 bases and J by 2 bases, with 13 bases left in between. CDR3 length: 16 amino acids.

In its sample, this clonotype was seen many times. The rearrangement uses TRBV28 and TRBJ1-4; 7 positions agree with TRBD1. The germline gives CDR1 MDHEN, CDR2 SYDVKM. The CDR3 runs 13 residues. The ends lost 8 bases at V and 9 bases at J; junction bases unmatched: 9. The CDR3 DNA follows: TGTGCCAGCTTTACAGGGGACGACAAAAAACTGTTTTTT. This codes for CASFTGDDKKLFF.

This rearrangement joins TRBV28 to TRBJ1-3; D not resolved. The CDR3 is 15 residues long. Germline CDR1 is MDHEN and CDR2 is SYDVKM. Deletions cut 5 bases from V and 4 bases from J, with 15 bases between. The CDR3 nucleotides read TGTGCCAGCAGTAGGCCACATTTGGGGGGAAACACCATATATTTT. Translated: CASSRPHLGGNTIYF. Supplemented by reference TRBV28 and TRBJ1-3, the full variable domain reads DVKVTQSSRYLVKRTGEKVFLECVQDMDHENMFWYRQDPGLGLRLIYFSYDVKMKEKGDIPEGYSVSREKKERFSLILESASTNQTSMYLCASSRPHLGGNTIYFGEGSWLTVV.

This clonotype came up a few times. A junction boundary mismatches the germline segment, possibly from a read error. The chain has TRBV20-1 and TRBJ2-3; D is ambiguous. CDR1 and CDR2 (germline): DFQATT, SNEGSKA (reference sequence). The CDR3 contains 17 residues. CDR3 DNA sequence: TGCAGCGCTAGAGCCAACTGGCCAGCGCAGAAAGGGGATACGCAGTATTTT. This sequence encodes CSARANWPAQKGDTQYF.

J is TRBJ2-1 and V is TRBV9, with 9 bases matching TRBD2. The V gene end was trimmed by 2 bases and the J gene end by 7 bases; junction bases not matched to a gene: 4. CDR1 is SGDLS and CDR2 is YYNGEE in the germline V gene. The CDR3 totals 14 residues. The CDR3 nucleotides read TGTGCCAGCAGCGTTACTAGCGGGTTTAATGAGCAGTTCTTC. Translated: CASSVTSGFNEQFF. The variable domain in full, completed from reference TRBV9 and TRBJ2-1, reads DSGVTQTPKHLITATGQRVTLRCSPRSGDLSVYWYQQSLDQGLQFLIQYYNGEERAKGNILERFSAQQFPDLHSELNLSSLELGDSALYFCASSVTSGFNEQFFGPGTRLTVL.

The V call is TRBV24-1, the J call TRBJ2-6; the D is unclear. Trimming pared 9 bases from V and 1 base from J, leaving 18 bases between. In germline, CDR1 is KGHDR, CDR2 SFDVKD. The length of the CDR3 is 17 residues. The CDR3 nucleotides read TGTGCCACCGGTCAGGCCCAAGGGTTTTCTGGGGCCAACGTCCTGACTTTC. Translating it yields CATGQAQGFSGANVLTF.

The CDR3: CASRGQTSTEQFF. CDR3 in DNA: TGTGCCAGCAGGGGCCAGACTAGCACTGAGCAGTTCTTC. This sequence joins TRBV6-2 or TRBV6-3 and TRBJ2-1; the match to TRBD2 covers 7 bases. The V segment lost 6 bases and the J segment 9 bases; nucleotides outside the gene matches: 8. CDR1 MNHEY and CDR2 SVGEGT come from the germline V gene. The CDR3 is made up of 13 amino acids.

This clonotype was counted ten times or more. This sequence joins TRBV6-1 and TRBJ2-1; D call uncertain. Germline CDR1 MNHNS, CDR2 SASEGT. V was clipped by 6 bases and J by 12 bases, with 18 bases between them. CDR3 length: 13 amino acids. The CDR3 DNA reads TGTGCCAGCAGGGGGTTGGACGCTTCGGTGCAGTTCTTC. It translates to CASRGLDASVQFF.

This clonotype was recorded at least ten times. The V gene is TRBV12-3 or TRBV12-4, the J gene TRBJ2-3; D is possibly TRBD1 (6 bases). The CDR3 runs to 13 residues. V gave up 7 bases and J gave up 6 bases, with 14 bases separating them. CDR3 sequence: CASNPTGLDTQYF. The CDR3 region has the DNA TGTGCCAGCAATCCGACAGGATTGGATACGCAGTATTTT.

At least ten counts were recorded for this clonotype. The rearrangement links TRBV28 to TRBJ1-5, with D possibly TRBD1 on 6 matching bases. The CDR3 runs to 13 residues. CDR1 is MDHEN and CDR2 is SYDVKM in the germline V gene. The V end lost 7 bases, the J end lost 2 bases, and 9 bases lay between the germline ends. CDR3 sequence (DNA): TGTGCCAGCATCGACAGGCGCAATCAGCCCCAGCATTTT. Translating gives CASIDRRNQPQHF.

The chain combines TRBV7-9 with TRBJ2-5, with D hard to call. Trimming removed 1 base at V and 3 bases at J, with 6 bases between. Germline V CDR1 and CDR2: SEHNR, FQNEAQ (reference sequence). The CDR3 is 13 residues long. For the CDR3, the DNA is TGTGCCAGCAGCTTAGTTGGGAAAGAGACCCAGTACTTC. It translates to CASSLVGKETQYF. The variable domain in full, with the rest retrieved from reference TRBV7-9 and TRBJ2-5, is DTGVSQNPRHKITKRGQNVTFRCDPISEHNRLYWYRQTLGQGPEFLTYFQNEAQLEKSRLLSDRFSAERPKGSFSTLEIQRTEQGDSAMYLCASSLVGKETQYFGPGTRLLVL.

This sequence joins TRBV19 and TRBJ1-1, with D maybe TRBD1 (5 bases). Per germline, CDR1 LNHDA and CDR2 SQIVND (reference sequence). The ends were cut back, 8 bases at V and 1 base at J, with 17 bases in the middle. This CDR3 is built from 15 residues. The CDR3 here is CASLTPGRKNTEAFF. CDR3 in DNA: TGTGCCAGTTTGACCCCGGGACGGAAGAACACTGAAGCTTTCTTT.

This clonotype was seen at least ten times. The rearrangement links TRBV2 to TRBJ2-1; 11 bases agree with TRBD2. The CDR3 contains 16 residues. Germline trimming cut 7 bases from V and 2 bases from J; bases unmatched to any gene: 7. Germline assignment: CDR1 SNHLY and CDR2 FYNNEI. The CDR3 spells CASKTSGRRTYNEQFF. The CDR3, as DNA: TGTGCCAGCAAAACTAGCGGGAGACGAACCTACAATGAGCAGTTCTTC.

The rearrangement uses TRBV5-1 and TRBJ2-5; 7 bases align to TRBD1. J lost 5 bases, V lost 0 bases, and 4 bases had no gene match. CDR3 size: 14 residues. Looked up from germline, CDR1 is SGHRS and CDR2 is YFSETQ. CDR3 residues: CASSLVGGAETQYF. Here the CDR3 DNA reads TGCGCCAGCAGCTTGGTAGGGGGCGCGGAGACCCAGTACTTC. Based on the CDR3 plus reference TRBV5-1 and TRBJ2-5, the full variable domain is KAGVTQTPRYLIKTRGQQVTLSCSPISGHRSVSWYQQTPGQGLQFLFEYFSETQRNKGNFPGRFSGRQFSNSRSEMNVSTLELGDSALYLCASSLVGGAETQYFGPGTRLLVL.